This is a list of T cell receptor beta chains from one sample in a study of cytomegalovirus exposure and HLA in healthy donors. Repertoires were generated with immunoSEQ multiplex PCR, while TCRdb's copy carries only in-frame clones and drops some. Of roughly 170,000 clones listed, 70% to 85% are singletons. The sequencing input was PBMCs. These receptors came from a woman in her twenties or thirties in good health and CMV-seropositive. Both conserved end residues are part of each CDR3. Each record gives: V gene, D gene, clone size, J gene, CDR3 protein, CDR3 DNA. D genes are given only for firm matches. Clone sizes are given selectively: once, few, many, or a class where the clone is expanded.

v_gene: TRBV4-1; d_gene: TRBD2; abundance: -; j_gene: TRBJ2-1; CDR3aa: CASSQDGLAGYYNEQFF; CDR3nt: TGCGCCAGCAGCCAAGATGGATTAGCGGGTTACTACAATGAGCAGTTCTTC
v_gene: TRBV27; d_gene: TRBD2; abundance: -; j_gene: TRBJ2-3; CDR3aa: CASSPLAGATDTQYF; CDR3nt: TGTGCCAGCAGTCCCTTAGCGGGAGCCACAGATACGCAGTATTTT
v_gene: TRBV27; d_gene: TRBD1; abundance: few; j_gene: TRBJ1-1; CDR3aa: CASTPWAGGNTEAFF; CDR3nt: TGTGCCAGCACCCCCTGGGCAGGGGGGAACACTGAAGCTTTCTTT
v_gene: TRBV2; d_gene: TRBD2; abundance: -; j_gene: TRBJ2-3; CDR3aa: CASGLAGGTFTRTDTQYF; CDR3nt: TGTGCCAGCGGCCTAGCGGGAGGTACCTTTACTCGCACAGATACGCAGTATTTT
v_gene: TRBV6-1; d_gene: -; abundance: -; j_gene: TRBJ2-7; CDR3aa: CASTRSYEQYF; CDR3nt: TGTGCCAGTACACGATCCTACGAGCAGTACTTC
v_gene: TRBV7-6; d_gene: -; abundance: -; j_gene: TRBJ2-1; CDR3aa: CASSLGLAYNNEQFF; CDR3nt: TGTGCCAGCAGCTTAGGGCTAGCGTACAACAATGAGCAGTTCTTC
v_gene: TRBV27; d_gene: -; abundance: -; j_gene: TRBJ1-5; CDR3aa: CASSPRVNQPQHF; CDR3nt: TGTGCCAGCAGTCCCAGGGTGAATCAGCCCCAGCATTTT
v_gene: TRBV30; d_gene: -; abundance: -; j_gene: TRBJ2-1; CDR3aa: CAWSVQAGEQFF; CDR3nt: TGTGCCTGGAGTGTACAGGCGGGAGAGCAGTTCTTC
v_gene: TRBV4-3; d_gene: -; abundance: few; j_gene: TRBJ1-5; CDR3aa: CASSQDRRAIGNQPQHF; CDR3nt: TGCGCCAGCAGCCAAGACCGCAGGGCGATAGGCAATCAGCCCCAGCATTTT
v_gene: TRBV7-2; d_gene: -; abundance: -; j_gene: TRBJ2-3; CDR3aa: CASSPRRGTDTQYF; CDR3nt: TGTGCCAGCAGCCCCCGGAGGGGCACAGATACGCAGTATTTT
v_gene: TRBV11-2; d_gene: -; abundance: -; j_gene: TRBJ1-5; CDR3aa: CASSPYSNQPQHF; CDR3nt: TGTGCCAGCAGCCCGTATAGCAATCAGCCCCAGCATTTT
v_gene: TRBV7-6; d_gene: -; abundance: -; j_gene: TRBJ2-2; CDR3aa: CASSLLFSGELFF; CDR3nt: TGTGCCAGCAGCTTATTGTTCTCCGGGGAGCTGTTTTTT
v_gene: TRBV5-6; d_gene: -; abundance: -; j_gene: TRBJ1-2; CDR3aa: CASSLEDLRGYGYTF; CDR3nt: TGTGCCAGCAGCTTGGAAGACCTAAGAGGCTATGGCTACACCTTC
v_gene: TRBV28; d_gene: TRBD2; abundance: -; j_gene: TRBJ2-1; CDR3aa: CASSLSFRVGLAGRPGDNEQFF; CDR3nt: TGTGCCAGCAGTTTATCCTTTAGGGTTGGACTAGCGGGAAGACCAGGGGACAATGAGCAGTTCTTC
v_gene: TRBV7-8; d_gene: TRBD1; abundance: once; j_gene: TRBJ1-3; CDR3aa: CASSLRQGASGNTIYF; CDR3nt: TGTGCCAGCAGCTTACGACAGGGGGCATCAGGAAACACCATATATTTT
v_gene: TRBV6-5; d_gene: -; abundance: -; j_gene: TRBJ1-1; CDR3aa: CASSYGAATEAFF; CDR3nt: TGTGCCAGCAGTTACGGGGCAGCCACTGAAGCTTTCTTT
v_gene: TRBV19; d_gene: TRBD1; abundance: once; j_gene: TRBJ1-1; CDR3aa: CASRGTGALNTEAFF; CDR3nt: TGTGCCAGTAGGGGGACAGGGGCCTTGAACACTGAAGCTTTCTTT
v_gene: TRBV18; d_gene: TRBD1; abundance: -; j_gene: TRBJ2-7; CDR3aa: CASSPNGQGAYEQYF; CDR3nt: TGTGCCAGCTCACCAAACGGACAGGGAGCCTACGAGCAGTACTTC
v_gene: TRBV2; d_gene: -; abundance: -; j_gene: TRBJ2-5; CDR3aa: CASSADLKETQYF; CDR3nt: TGTGCCAGCAGTGCGGACTTAAAAGAGACCCAGTACTTC
v_gene: TRBV19; d_gene: TRBD1; abundance: -; j_gene: TRBJ1-1; CDR3aa: CASSRQGGGAEAFF; CDR3nt: TGTGCCAGTAGTCGACAGGGTGGCGGGGCTGAAGCTTTCTTT
v_gene: TRBV4-1; d_gene: -; abundance: -; j_gene: TRBJ1-2; CDR3aa: CASSRRAGANYGYTF; CDR3nt: TGCGCCAGCAGCCGACGAGCAGGGGCAAACTATGGCTACACCTTC
v_gene: TRBV7-2; d_gene: TRBD2; abundance: -; j_gene: TRBJ2-1; CDR3aa: CASSLGGGGPPYEQFF; CDR3nt: TGTGCCAGCAGCTTAGGGGGGGGAGGGCCGCCTTATGAGCAGTTCTTC
v_gene: TRBV5-6; d_gene: TRBD1; abundance: -; j_gene: TRBJ1-1; CDR3aa: CASSFRDRDLEAFF; CDR3nt: TGTGCCAGCAGCTTCCGGGACAGGGACCTTGAAGCTTTCTTT
v_gene: TRBV28; d_gene: -; abundance: -; j_gene: TRBJ1-1; CDR3aa: CASSSPQGNAEAFF; CDR3nt: TGTGCCAGCAGTTCGCCCCAGGGGAACGCTGAAGCTTTCTTT
v_gene: TRBV4-1; d_gene: TRBD1; abundance: -; j_gene: TRBJ1-2; CDR3aa: CASSQDARTGGWGGYTF; CDR3nt: TGCGCCAGCAGCCAAGATGCGAGGACAGGGGGCTGGGGTGGCTACACCTTC
v_gene: TRBV28; d_gene: -; abundance: -; j_gene: TRBJ2-2; CDR3aa: CASIRWGENTGELFF; CDR3nt: TGTGCCAGCATCCGCTGGGGCGAGAACACCGGGGAGCTGTTTTTT
v_gene: TRBV7-9; d_gene: -; abundance: -; j_gene: TRBJ2-7; CDR3aa: CASSPQGRGYEQYF; CDR3nt: TGTGCCAGCAGCCCCCAGGGCAGAGGTTACGAGCAGTACTTC
v_gene: TRBV7-6; d_gene: -; abundance: -; j_gene: TRBJ2-7; CDR3aa: CASSAGSLHSYEQYF; CDR3nt: TGTGCCAGCAGCGCCGGGTCCTTACACTCCTACGAGCAGTACTTC
v_gene: TRBV28; d_gene: TRBD1; abundance: -; j_gene: TRBJ2-5; CDR3aa: CASSLGRGRSETQYF; CDR3nt: TGTGCCAGCAGTTTAGGCAGGGGGCGCAGCGAGACCCAGTACTTC